Each of the 28 T cell receptor beta chains below was sequenced from the same sample in a study of Graves' ophthalmopathy and Graves' hyperthyroidism. Amplifying from RNA transcripts, the study obtained TCR beta CDR3 regions. Investigators did first-round RT-PCR with HTBI primers, then second-round multiplex PCR. TCRdb passed the multiplex PCR reads through MiXCR, listing each CDR3 protein once. This sample carries over a million distinct CDR3 sequences, less than 45% of them seen once, and the ten largest clones take roughly 11%. The material sequenced was peripheral blood or thyroid tissue (not recorded which). The origin of the receptors is an adult man with Graves' hyperthyroidism.

In this sample, this clonotype turned up a few times. This sequence joins TRBV5-1 and TRBJ2-2; 11 bases line up with TRBD2. Germline lookup yields CDR1 SGHRS and CDR2 YFSETQ. With V trimmed by 4 bases and J by 5 bases, 4 bases remained unmatched. This CDR3 is built from 15 residues. The CDR3 DNA reads as TGCGCCAGCAGCCCGAGGACTAGCGGGACCGGGGAGCTGTTTTTT. Encoded protein: CASSPRTSGTGELFF.

This chain joins TRBV20-1 and TRBJ1-2, with 10 positions matching TRBD1. V lost 6 bases to trimming and J lost 8 bases; unmatched junction nucleotides: 12. This CDR3 region has 14 residues. Germline loops: CDR1 DFQATT, CDR2 SNEGSKA (reference sequence). The CDR3 loop is CSANRQGAIYGYTF. CDR3 nucleotide sequence: TGCAGTGCCAATAGACAGGGGGCGATTTACGGCTACACCTTC.

This clonotype has ten or more counts. V and J are TRBV7-6 and TRBJ2-2, with 14 bases that match TRBD2. V trimming: 4 bases; J trimming: 4 bases; junction bases outside the gene matches: 2. In germline, CDR1 is SGHVS, CDR2 FNYEAQ. There are 16 residues in the CDR3. The CDR3 loop reads CASSWTSGRPTGELFF. DNA for the CDR3: TGTGCCAGCAGCTGGACTAGCGGGAGGCCCACCGGGGAGCTGTTTTTT. Looking up the rest from reference TRBV7-6 and TRBJ2-2 gives the full variable domain: GAGVSQSPRYKVTKRGQDVALRCDPISGHVSLYWYRQALGQGPEFLTYFNYEAQQDKSGLPNDRFSAERPEGSISTLTIQRTEQRDSAMYRCASSWTSGRPTGELFFGEGSRLTVL.

The chain recombines TRBV10-3 with TRBJ1-5; D perhaps matches TRBD1 (5 bases). The CDR3 is 14 amino acids. V dropped 8 bases and J dropped 11 bases, with 22 bases sitting between them. Per germline, CDR1 ENHRY and CDR2 SYGVKD. As DNA, the CDR3 is TGTGCCATCCTCAGGACAACAGACCAAGAGACCCAGCATTTT. Encoded protein: CAILRTTDQETQHF.

This clonotype was counted many times. The rearrangement joins TRBV12-3 or TRBV12-4 to TRBJ1-5, with unresolved D. CDR3 length: 15 amino acids. V dropped 6 bases and J dropped 0 bases, with 12 bases sitting between them. The CDR3 DNA sequence: TGTGCCAGCAGCCGCACGGGTTATAGCAATCAGCCCCAGCATTTT. This gives the protein CASSRTGYSNQPQHF.

About this clonotype itself: A read error may produce the germline difference seen at one junction end. This rearrangement joins TRBV2 to TRBJ2-7; the D is unclear. Looked up from germline, CDR1 is SNHLY and CDR2 is FYNNEI. The CDR3 extends over 12 amino acids. This chain's CDR3 is CAGSDRSYEQYF. The CDR3 nucleotides are TGTGCCGGCAGTGATAGATCCTACGAGCAGTACTTC.

The chain has TRBV7-2 and TRBJ2-7; TRBD1 agrees at 10 bases. V dropped 3 bases and J dropped 6; count of bases not matched to a gene: 5. The CDR3 sequence is 14 residues long. CDR1 and CDR2 from the germline V gene are SGHTA and FQGNSA. CDR3 nucleotide sequence: TGTGCCAGCAGCTTGACAGGGGGCCGGGGCGAGCAGTACTTC. Its translation is CASSLTGGRGEQYF. Full variable domain (rest looked up from reference TRBV7-2 and TRBJ2-7): GAGVSQSPSNKVTEKGKDVELRCDPISGHTALYWYRQSLGQGLEFLIYFQGNSAPDKSGLPSDRFSAERTGGSVSTLTIQRTQQEDSAVYLCASSLTGGRGEQYFGPGTRLTVT.

There are a few counts of this clonotype. In DNA, the CDR3 is TGTGCCAGCAGCTCACGGACAGGGTACGAGACCCAGTACTTC. Protein sequence: CASSSRTGYETQYF. V usage is TRBV5-5 and J usage is TRBJ2-5, with 8 positions matching TRBD1. Per the germline V gene, CDR1 is SGHKS and CDR2 is YYEKEE (reference sequence). Trimming removed 3 bases from V and 5 bases from J; junction bases left unmatched: 6. This CDR3 comprises 14 residues.

This clonotype has at least ten counts. J is TRBJ2-5 and V is TRBV7-2; 7 positions match TRBD2. The CDR3 length is 16 residues. Trimming at V came to 5 bases and at J to 1 base, leaving 10 bases not matched to a gene. The V gene's germline CDR1 is SGHTA and CDR2 FQGNSA. Written as DNA, the CDR3 is TGTGCCAGCAGCCTCAGTTTAGGCGGGGGCCAAGAGACCCAGTACTTC. It translates to CASSLSLGGGQETQYF.

This clonotype was counted many times. V usage is TRBV19 and J usage is TRBJ2-7; tentatively, D is TRBD1 (8 bases). CDR3 size: 16 residues. Looked up from germline, CDR1 is LNHDA and CDR2 is SQIVND (reference sequence). V was cut by 7 bases and J by 3 bases, with 22 bases left in between. CDR3 region: CASTPRGRESGYEQYF. In DNA form, the CDR3 reads TGTGCCAGTACCCCCAGGGGGCGGGAGAGCGGCTACGAGCAGTACTTC.

About this clonotype itself: Given a much more abundant clone one base away, this may be a read error. The V gene is TRBV7-2, the J gene TRBJ1-2, with D uncertain. Germline V CDR1 and CDR2: SGHTA, FQGNSA. This CDR3 contains 11 residues. The CDR3 is CASSPSDGYTF. The CDR3 nucleotides are TGTGCCAGCAGCCCGTCTGATGGTTACACCTTC.

The genes are TRBV11-2 and TRBJ1-6, with TRBD1 identical over 10 bases. J gave up 7 bases and V 0 bases, and 6 bases lay outside the gene matches. Per germline, CDR1 SGHAT and CDR2 FQNNGV. The CDR3 runs to 17 residues. CDR3: CASSLEGQGLLNSPLHF. CDR3 bases: TGTGCCAGCAGCTTAGAGGGACAGGGGCTGTTGAATTCACCCCTCCACTTT.

This clonotype was seen ten or more times. The rearrangement links TRBV7-9 to TRBJ2-7; 8 nucleotides line up with TRBD1. The germline V gene encodes CDR1 SEHNR and CDR2 FQNEAQ (reference sequence). Trimming removed 1 base from V and 2 bases from J; junction bases left unmatched: 4. The CDR3 has 15 amino acids. CDR3 in DNA: TGTGCCAGCAGCTTAGAAGACAGGGGTGCCTACGAGCAGTACTTC. This translates into CASSLEDRGAYEQYF.

As regards this clonotype: As the CDR3 is not closed by the conserved phenylalanine or tryptophan, this likely results from a read error. The limits of the CDR3 on the DNA are not certain, so only TCRdb's listed CDR3 is given. The CDR3 protein is CASSADRRHSPLHL. The chain couples TRBV10-2 to TRBJ1-6; no DNA check was done on the table's D call, TRBD1. Termini included, the CDR3 measures 14 amino acids. CDR1 WSHSY and CDR2 SAAADI come from the germline V gene.

The gene calls are TRBV20-1 and TRBJ2-7; 12 bases are shared with TRBD2. J was trimmed by 4 bases and V by 2 bases; bases with no gene match: 3. This CDR3 spans 14 amino acids. Germline V gene data show CDR1 as DFQATT and CDR2 as SNEGSKA (reference sequence). CDR3 nucleotide sequence: TGCAGTGCTAGATCGACTAGCGGGAGTTACGAGCAGTACTTC. Encoded protein: CSARSTSGSYEQYF.

This sequence joins TRBV5-6 and TRBJ2-2; tentatively, D is TRBD2 (5 bases). V gave up 0 bases and J gave up 3 bases, with 12 bases separating them. Germline-derived CDR1 and CDR2 are SGHDT and YYEEEE. The CDR3 length is 16 residues. CDR3 DNA: TGTGCCAGCAGCTTGGGTCTGAGGGCGCACACCGGGGAGCTGTTTTTT. Translating it yields CASSLGLRAHTGELFF.

CDR3 residues: CASSKAGVNDEKLFF. As DNA, the CDR3 is TGTGCCAGTAGTAAGGCAGGGGTGAACGATGAAAAACTGTTTTTT. V is TRBV19 and J is TRBJ1-4; D is possibly TRBD1 (6 bases). Germline V gives CDR1 LNHDA, CDR2 SQIVND (reference sequence). This CDR3 region has 15 residues. V lost 4 bases and J 6 bases, leaving 15 bases between the germline ends.

Only a few counts were recorded for this clonotype. This chain links TRBV12-3 or TRBV12-4 with TRBJ1-6, with a possible D match to TRBD1 (5 bases). The CDR3 is 13 amino acids. Trimming stripped 8 bases from V and 7 bases from J, with 12 bases between. CDR3 sequence reads: CASGSRGNSPLHF. The DNA of the CDR3 is TGTGCCAGCGGATCACGGGGCAATTCACCCCTCCACTTT.

The J gene is TRBJ1-2, the V gene TRBV4-2, with 10 bases that match TRBD1. Germline trimming cut 1 base from V and 6 bases from J; bases unmatched to any gene: 5. This CDR3 region has 15 residues. Germline V gives CDR1 LGHNA, CDR2 YNFKEQ. The CDR3, as DNA: TGTGCCAGCAGCCAAGGGACAGGGGGAGAGGATGGCTACACCTTC. Translation: CASSQGTGGEDGYTF.

This clonotype was seen ten or more times. V is TRBV7-9 and J is TRBJ2-7; D is possibly TRBD1 (5 bases). The V end lost 4 bases, the J end lost 0 bases, and 10 bases lay between the germline ends. Germline assignment: CDR1 SEHNR and CDR2 FQNEAQ (reference sequence). The CDR3 is 14 amino acids. CDR3 loop: CASSWQGSSYEQYF. The CDR3 DNA sequence: TGTGCCAGCAGCTGGCAGGGCAGCTCCTACGAGCAGTACTTC.

This chain joins TRBV7-3 and TRBJ1-4; TRBD1 might be the D (5 bases). The V end was cut by 4 bases, the J end by 2 bases, with 11 bases between. CDR3 size: 15 residues. Germline V lookup: CDR1 SGHTA, CDR2 FQGTGA. The CDR3 is CASSYTGGTNEKLFF. Written as DNA, the CDR3 is TGTGCCAGCAGCTACACGGGGGGGACTAATGAAAAACTGTTTTTT.

The chain employs TRBV7-8 and TRBJ1-5; 7 nucleotides align to TRBD1. This CDR3 region has 13 residues. Looked up from germline, CDR1 is SGHVS and CDR2 is FQNEAQ. Unmatched junction bases numbered 9, after V lost 2 bases and J lost 14 bases. The CDR3 region is CASSLLQGSYEHF. The CDR3 DNA sequence: TGTGCCAGCAGCTTATTACAGGGGAGTTACGAGCATTTT.

This clonotype was picked up a small number of times. This chain uses TRBV6-5 with TRBJ1-1; tentatively, D is TRBD1 (5 bases). CDR3 length: 15 residues. The V end lost 1 base, the J end lost 4 bases, and 13 bases lay between the germline ends. CDR1 is MNHEY and CDR2 is SVGAGI in the germline V gene. The CDR3 loop reads CASSYWGRESTEAFF. The CDR3 DNA reads TGTGCCAGCAGTTACTGGGGCAGGGAGAGCACTGAAGCTTTCTTT.

V gene TRBV7-2 combines with J gene TRBJ2-7; perhaps TRBD1 as D (5 bases). The germline V gene encodes CDR1 SGHTA and CDR2 FQGNSA. This CDR3 spans 14 amino acids. V was shortened by 11 bases and J by 4 bases, with 21 bases between the two germline ends. The CDR3 region is CAEQLSRVQYEQYF. CDR3 sequence (DNA): TGTGCCGAGCAGCTCAGCAGGGTGCAGTACGAGCAGTACTTC.

The sample holds many counts of this clonotype. The rearrangement links TRBV20-1 to TRBJ1-5; D is possibly TRBD1 (6 bases). The CDR3 has 17 amino acids. With 2 bases removed from V and 7 bases from J, the gap between germline ends came to 24 bases. Germline V gives CDR1 DFQATT, CDR2 SNEGSKA (reference sequence). Written as DNA, the CDR3 is TGCAGTGCTAGAAGTCGTATAGCGACTGGCGGGACACAGCCCCAGCATTTT. Its protein product is CSARSRIATGGTQPQHF.

The chain uses TRBV4-3 and TRBJ2-5; 8 bases are a match to TRBD1. The V gene end was trimmed by 0 bases and the J gene end by 4 bases; junction bases not matched to a gene: 4. Germline-derived CDR1 and CDR2 are LGHNA and YSLEER. The CDR3 has 15 amino acids. The CDR3 DNA sequence: TGCGCCAGCAGCCAAGAAGACAGGGGAGGAGAGACCCAGTACTTC. Translated: CASSQEDRGGETQYF.

The chain is built from TRBV19 and TRBJ2-5; 8 nucleotides line up with TRBD1. Looked up from germline, CDR1 is LNHDA and CDR2 is SQIVND (reference sequence). The CDR3 totals 15 residues. The trim removed 6 bases at V and 5 bases at J, leaving 11 bases unmatched. In nucleotides, the CDR3 is TGTGCCAGTAGGAAAGGACAGGGAAGTTGGGAGACCCAGTACTTC. It is translated as CASRKGQGSWETQYF.

The chain is built from TRBV6-5 and TRBJ1-1; D gene unclear. Between the trimmed V and J ends, which lost 6 bases and 0 bases, there was a span of 11 bases. Germline values: CDR1 MNHEY, CDR2 SVGAGI. The CDR3 is 14 amino acids. The CDR3 region is CASSLQLMNTEAFF. The DNA for the CDR3 is TGTGCCAGCAGCCTACAACTTATGAACACTGAAGCTTTCTTT.